This TCR beta chain was obtained from a study of blood T cell repertoires in COVID-19. The age range of participants was about 18 to 90 years, with residence in about two dozen US areas. Some clones are missing from TCRdb's copy, which holds only in-frame ones; the method was immunoSEQ multiplex PCR. The sample holds approximately 150,000 clones; about nine tenths are singletons and the top ten take approximately 4%. This CDR3 contains 16 residues. The junction had 11 bases not matched to a gene; V was cut back by 5 bases and J by 4 bases. Germline lookup yields CDR1 SGHVS and CDR2 FQNEAQ. V gene TRBV7-8 combines with J gene TRBJ2-1, with 7 bases lining up with TRBD2. The sample taken for sequencing was PBMCs or T cells enriched from blood (not recorded which). The receptor was isolated from a woman aged 40 to 50 who had been exposed to COVID-19. As DNA, the CDR3 is TGTGCCAGCAGCCCAACAGCGGGGAGAATGTACAATGAGCAGTTCTTC. Its protein product is CASSPTAGRMYNEQFF.